This is a list of T cell receptor beta chains from one sample in a study of CD8 T cells in Susac syndrome. TCRdb fed the immunoSEQ multiplex PCR reads into MiXCR, producing one record per CDR3 protein. This table holds 150,000 to 200,000 distinct CDR3 sequences, around 93% found once. Sequencing used CD4+ T cells from PBMCs. The receptors originated from a human donor in good health. Each CDR3 is given with its conserved first and last residue. The D gene is left open where the match is weak. Where a row states a size, it is once, few, many or the class of an expanded clone; other rows omit it.

CDR3nt: TGTGCCAGCAGCTGGGCTCAGGGAAACGAGCAGTACTTC
CDR3aa: CASSWAQGNEQYF
d_gene: NA
v_gene: TRBV5-4
len: 13
j_gene: TRBJ2-7
abundance: NA

CDR3nt: TGCAGTGCTAGAGAGGACGTGAACTATGGCTACACCTTC
CDR3aa: CSAREDVNYGYTF
d_gene: NA
v_gene: TRBV20-1
len: 13
j_gene: TRBJ1-2
abundance: NA

CDR3nt: TGCGCCAGCAGCTTGGACAGCGGGGTTGGCGAGCAGTACTTC
CDR3aa: CASSLDSGVGEQYF
d_gene: TRBD2
v_gene: TRBV5-1
len: 14
j_gene: TRBJ2-7
abundance: few

CDR3nt: TGCGCCAGCTGTGACAGGGTTGGGTCAGATACGCAGTATTTT
CDR3aa: CASCDRVGSDTQYF
d_gene: TRBD1
v_gene: TRBV10-2
len: 14
j_gene: TRBJ2-3
abundance: NA

CDR3nt: TGTGCCTGGAGTGCCACAGCGAACACTGAAGCTTTCTTT
CDR3aa: CAWSATANTEAFF
d_gene: NA
v_gene: TRBV30
len: 13
j_gene: TRBJ1-1
abundance: NA

CDR3nt: TGTGCCAGTAGTCGGGGACAGGGGATCTACGAGCAGTACTTC
CDR3aa: CASSRGQGIYEQYF
d_gene: TRBD1
v_gene: TRBV19
len: 14
j_gene: TRBJ2-7
abundance: few

CDR3nt: TGTGCCAGCAGTCCCCGGGGCGGTGGCGAGACCCAGTACTTC
CDR3aa: CASSPRGGGETQYF
d_gene: NA
v_gene: TRBV6-5
len: 14
j_gene: TRBJ2-5
abundance: NA

CDR3nt: TGTGCCACCAGCAGAGGGGGGACAGGGTCCAATGAGCAGTTCTTC
CDR3aa: CATSRGGTGSNEQFF
d_gene: TRBD1
v_gene: TRBV15
len: 15
j_gene: TRBJ2-1
abundance: NA

CDR3nt: TGTGCCAGCGAACAACCTGACAGGGGGAATGAAGCTTTCTTT
CDR3aa: CASEQPDRGNEAFF
d_gene: TRBD1
v_gene: TRBV12-3/TRBV12-4
len: 14
j_gene: TRBJ1-1
abundance: NA

CDR3nt: TGTGCCAGCAAACCGACAGGGAACTATGGCTACACCTTC
CDR3aa: CASKPTGNYGYTF
d_gene: TRBD1
v_gene: TRBV3-1
len: 13
j_gene: TRBJ1-2
abundance: NA

CDR3nt: TGCGCCAGCAGCACCGCCGGGACAGGGAGAGGGGGCTACACCTTC
CDR3aa: CASSTAGTGRGGYTF
d_gene: TRBD1
v_gene: TRBV5-1
len: 15
j_gene: TRBJ1-2
abundance: NA

CDR3nt: TGTGCCAGCACCCCGACAGGGAGTTCCACTGAAGCTTTCTTT
CDR3aa: CASTPTGSSTEAFF
d_gene: TRBD1
v_gene: TRBV18
len: 14
j_gene: TRBJ1-1
abundance: NA

CDR3nt: TGTGCCAGCTCACCGGCAGAAAACACTGAAGCTTTCTTT
CDR3aa: CASSPAENTEAFF
d_gene: NA
v_gene: TRBV18
len: 13
j_gene: TRBJ1-1
abundance: NA

CDR3nt: TGTGCCAGCAGTTTATTCGGGACAGGCCAAGAGACCCAGTACTTC
CDR3aa: CASSLFGTGQETQYF
d_gene: TRBD1
v_gene: TRBV27
len: 15
j_gene: TRBJ2-5
abundance: NA

CDR3nt: TGTGCCAGCAGCGCCGACAGGGGGGTGAACACTGAAGCTTTCTTT
CDR3aa: CASSADRGVNTEAFF
d_gene: TRBD1
v_gene: TRBV11-2
len: 15
j_gene: TRBJ1-1
abundance: NA

CDR3nt: TGTGCCAGCAAACAAGAAGGGAGAGCTTTCTTT
CDR3aa: CASKQEGRAFF
d_gene: NA
v_gene: TRBV3-1
len: 11
j_gene: TRBJ1-1
abundance: NA

CDR3nt: TGCGCCAGCAGTGAGTCCGTCGGCTTCCAGTACTTC
CDR3aa: CASSESVGFQYF
d_gene: NA
v_gene: TRBV10-2
len: 12
j_gene: TRBJ2-5
abundance: NA

CDR3nt: TGTGCCAGCAGCCCTCAGGGTTACAGAGCCTACGAGCAGTACTTC
CDR3aa: CASSPQGYRAYEQYF
d_gene: NA
v_gene: TRBV3-1
len: 15
j_gene: TRBJ2-7
abundance: NA

CDR3nt: TGTGCCAGCTCACCAGGAGGGTCGGGCACCGGGGAGCTGTTTTTT
CDR3aa: CASSPGGSGTGELFF
d_gene: NA
v_gene: TRBV18
len: 15
j_gene: TRBJ2-2
abundance: NA

CDR3nt: TGTGCCAGCAGGGCCGGGACAGGGGGGGGTGGCTACACCTTC
CDR3aa: CASRAGTGGGGYTF
d_gene: TRBD1
v_gene: TRBV12-3/TRBV12-4
len: 14
j_gene: TRBJ1-2
abundance: NA

CDR3nt: TGTGCCAGCAGCCAGAGGGGGGGAGCCCAGCCCCAGCATTTT
CDR3aa: CASSQRGGAQPQHF
d_gene: NA
v_gene: TRBV3-1
len: 14
j_gene: TRBJ1-5
abundance: NA

CDR3nt: TGTGCCAGCAGCGTCGGACAAGGCTCCTACAATGAGCAGTTCTTC
CDR3aa: CASSVGQGSYNEQFF
d_gene: NA
v_gene: TRBV9
len: 15
j_gene: TRBJ2-1
abundance: NA

CDR3nt: TGTGCCAGCAACGGGGGTCCCTACGAGCAGTACTTC
CDR3aa: CASNGGPYEQYF
d_gene: NA
v_gene: TRBV2
len: 12
j_gene: TRBJ2-7
abundance: NA

CDR3nt: TGCAGTGCTAGAGATCTTAGAAGGCGGGACTCCTACGAGCAGTACTTC
CDR3aa: CSARDLRRRDSYEQYF
d_gene: NA
v_gene: TRBV20-1
len: 16
j_gene: TRBJ2-7
abundance: NA

CDR3nt: TGTGCCAGCAGTTCGGGGGCTGAGGGCTACACCTTC
CDR3aa: CASSSGAEGYTF
d_gene: NA
v_gene: TRBV27
len: 12
j_gene: TRBJ1-2
abundance: NA

CDR3nt: TGTGCCAGCAGTTTTGAAGTTTCCGAGCAGTACTTC
CDR3aa: CASSFEVSEQYF
d_gene: NA
v_gene: TRBV12-3/TRBV12-4
len: 12
j_gene: TRBJ2-7
abundance: once

CDR3nt: TGTGCCAGCAGGCCGGGACAGGGGTATGGCTACACCTTC
CDR3aa: CASRPGQGYGYTF
d_gene: TRBD1
v_gene: TRBV6-1
len: 13
j_gene: TRBJ1-2
abundance: NA

CDR3nt: TGTGCCAGCAGTCGGGAACTCCAAGAGACCCAGTACTTC
CDR3aa: CASSRELQETQYF
d_gene: NA
v_gene: TRBV9
len: 13
j_gene: TRBJ2-5
abundance: NA

CDR3nt: TGTGCCAGTAGTTGGGACAGTTACACTGAAGCTTTCTTT
CDR3aa: CASSWDSYTEAFF
d_gene: TRBD1
v_gene: TRBV19
len: 13
j_gene: TRBJ1-1
abundance: NA

CDR3nt: TGTGCCAGCAGCCCCCGGGAACAGACTTACACCGGGGAGCTGTTTTTT
CDR3aa: CASSPREQTYTGELFF
d_gene: NA
v_gene: TRBV11-3
len: 16
j_gene: TRBJ2-2
abundance: NA

CDR3nt: TGTGCCAGCAGTTCCGACAGTTTCTACGAGCAGTACTTC
CDR3aa: CASSSDSFYEQYF
d_gene: NA
v_gene: TRBV6-5
len: 13
j_gene: TRBJ2-7
abundance: NA

CDR3nt: TGCGCCAGCAGCCTTGAAGATATAACAGGTTTTTCCTATAATTCACCCCTCCACTTT
CDR3aa: CASSLEDITGFSYNSPLHF
d_gene: NA
v_gene: TRBV4-1
len: 19
j_gene: TRBJ1-6
abundance: NA

CDR3nt: TGTGCCAGCACCACTCCAAGGGACAGGGGTGTTGGTCGGATTCACCCCCTCCACTTT
CDR3aa: CASTTPRDRGVGRIHPLHF
d_gene: TRBD1
v_gene: TRBV2
len: 19
j_gene: TRBJ1-6
abundance: once

CDR3nt: TGTGCCAGCAGCTTAGCCCCCGATGTACAGGGGGCCGGGGAGACCCAGTACTTC
CDR3aa: CASSLAPDVQGAGETQYF
d_gene: TRBD1
v_gene: TRBV7-7
len: 18
j_gene: TRBJ2-5
abundance: NA

CDR3nt: TGTGCTAGTGGTTTGAACACCGGGGAGCTGTTTTTT
CDR3aa: CASGLNTGELFF
d_gene: NA
v_gene: TRBV12-5
len: 12
j_gene: TRBJ2-2
abundance: NA

CDR3nt: TGTGCCAGCAGCCAAGGAGGTCGCCATGCTTTCTTT
CDR3aa: CASSQGGRHAFF
d_gene: NA
v_gene: TRBV3-1
len: 12
j_gene: TRBJ1-1
abundance: NA

CDR3nt: TGTGCCAGCAGCTTGGGTAGCCCCACAGATACGCAGTATTTT
CDR3aa: CASSLGSPTDTQYF
d_gene: NA
v_gene: TRBV5-4
len: 14
j_gene: TRBJ2-3
abundance: once

CDR3nt: TGCAGCGTTGGACAGGATTTGAACACTGAAGCTTTCTTT
CDR3aa: CSVGQDLNTEAFF
d_gene: NA
v_gene: TRBV29-1
len: 13
j_gene: TRBJ1-1
abundance: NA

CDR3nt: TGTGCCTGGAGTGTGGGAGGGCTGAACACCATATATTTT
CDR3aa: CAWSVGGLNTIYF
d_gene: NA
v_gene: TRBV30
len: 13
j_gene: TRBJ1-3
abundance: NA

CDR3nt: TGTGCCAGCAGTGATCAGGACAGGGGCCCCTACGAGCAGTACTTC
CDR3aa: CASSDQDRGPYEQYF
d_gene: TRBD1
v_gene: TRBV6-1
len: 15
j_gene: TRBJ2-7
abundance: NA

CDR3nt: TGTGCCAGCAGTTTCCAAACAGGGGGGGAAAAACTGTTTTTT
CDR3aa: CASSFQTGGEKLFF
d_gene: TRBD1
v_gene: TRBV12-3/TRBV12-4
len: 14
j_gene: TRBJ1-4
abundance: NA

CDR3nt: TGCAGCGTTGAGGGAGGGGGCTTTGGCTATGGCTACACCTTC
CDR3aa: CSVEGGGFGYGYTF
d_gene: TRBD1
v_gene: TRBV29-1
len: 14
j_gene: TRBJ1-2
abundance: NA

CDR3nt: TGCAGTGCTAGGGCCGGGACAAACTCCTACGAGCAGTACTTC
CDR3aa: CSARAGTNSYEQYF
d_gene: NA
v_gene: TRBV20-1
len: 14
j_gene: TRBJ2-7
abundance: NA

CDR3nt: TGCAGCGTTGAGATTAACTCGAACACCGGGGAGCTGTTTTTT
CDR3aa: CSVEINSNTGELFF
d_gene: NA
v_gene: TRBV29-1
len: 14
j_gene: TRBJ2-2
abundance: NA

CDR3nt: TGTGCCAGCTGTCCGGGACTAGCGGGTCGCAATGAGCAGTTCTTC
CDR3aa: CASCPGLAGRNEQFF
d_gene: TRBD2
v_gene: TRBV6-1
len: 15
j_gene: TRBJ2-1
abundance: NA

CDR3nt: TGTGCCAGCAGTTTCAGCAGGGGAGGGGTGAGCACTGAAGCTTTCTTT
CDR3aa: CASSFSRGGVSTEAFF
d_gene: NA
v_gene: TRBV12-3/TRBV12-4
len: 16
j_gene: TRBJ1-1
abundance: NA

CDR3nt: TGTGCCAGCAGTCCTCCCGGGAGCGGGGGATTCACCGGGGAGCTGTTTTTT
CDR3aa: CASSPPGSGGFTGELFF
d_gene: TRBD2
v_gene: TRBV2
len: 17
j_gene: TRBJ2-2
abundance: NA

CDR3nt: TGTGCCAGCAGCCACTTCCCCACTGAAGCTTTCTTT
CDR3aa: CASSHFPTEAFF
d_gene: NA
v_gene: TRBV5-8
len: 12
j_gene: TRBJ1-1
abundance: NA

CDR3nt: TGTGCCAGCACTCCAACAGGGACCTATGGCTACACCTTC
CDR3aa: CASTPTGTYGYTF
d_gene: NA
v_gene: TRBV5-6
len: 13
j_gene: TRBJ1-2
abundance: NA

CDR3nt: TGTGCCAGCAGTGGGGAAAGGGGGGCGGGTTCCTACGAGCAGTACTTC
CDR3aa: CASSGERGAGSYEQYF
d_gene: NA
v_gene: TRBV6-6
len: 16
j_gene: TRBJ2-7
abundance: NA

CDR3nt: TGCAGTGCTCGGGGTCGAGGAGAGACCCAGTACTTC
CDR3aa: CSARGRGETQYF
d_gene: NA
v_gene: TRBV20-1
len: 12
j_gene: TRBJ2-5
abundance: NA

CDR3nt: TGTGCCAGCAGCCAAAAGAACACTGAAGCTTTCTTT
CDR3aa: CASSQKNTEAFF
d_gene: NA
v_gene: TRBV3-1
len: 12
j_gene: TRBJ1-1
abundance: NA

CDR3nt: TGTGCCAGCAGTTTTACTAGGTCCGGGGAGCTGTTTTTT
CDR3aa: CASSFTRSGELFF
d_gene: NA
v_gene: TRBV12-3/TRBV12-4
len: 13
j_gene: TRBJ2-2
abundance: NA

CDR3nt: TGTGCCAGCGCTAGCGGCTCCTACAATGAGCAGTTCTTC
CDR3aa: CASASGSYNEQFF
d_gene: TRBD2
v_gene: TRBV28
len: 13
j_gene: TRBJ2-1
abundance: NA

CDR3nt: TGTGCCTGGGGAACTAAGAGTGGACTGGGCTACACCTTC
CDR3aa: CAWGTKSGLGYTF
d_gene: NA
v_gene: TRBV30
len: 13
j_gene: TRBJ1-2
abundance: NA

CDR3nt: TGCGCCAGCACCCAACGGGGAGGGTCCAATCAGCCCCAGCATTTT
CDR3aa: CASTQRGGSNQPQHF
d_gene: NA
v_gene: TRBV23-1
len: 15
j_gene: TRBJ1-5
abundance: NA

CDR3nt: TGTGCCAGCCTCTTTGGAAGCTCTGGGGCCAACGTCCTGACTTTC
CDR3aa: CASLFGSSGANVLTF
d_gene: NA
v_gene: TRBV6-1
len: 15
j_gene: TRBJ2-6
abundance: NA